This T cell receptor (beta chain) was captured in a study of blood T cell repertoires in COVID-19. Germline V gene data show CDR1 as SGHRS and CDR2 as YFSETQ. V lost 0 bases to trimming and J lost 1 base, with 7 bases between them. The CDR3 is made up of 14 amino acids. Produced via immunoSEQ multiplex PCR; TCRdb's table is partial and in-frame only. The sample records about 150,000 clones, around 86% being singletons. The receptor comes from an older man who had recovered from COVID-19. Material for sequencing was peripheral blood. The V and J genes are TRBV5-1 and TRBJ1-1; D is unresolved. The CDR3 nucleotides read TGCGCCAGCAGCTTGGACATCCGGAACACTGAAGCTTTCTTT. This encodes CASSLDIRNTEAFF.